What follows describes a single T cell receptor (beta chain). The sample belongs to a study of shared clonotypes between healthy human individuals. The germline V gene has CDR1 LNHDA and CDR2 SQIVND (reference sequence). The CDR3 is 13 amino acids. Trimming cost V 7 bases and J 0 bases, with 7 bases left between them. The repertoire was sequenced with immunoSEQ multiplex PCR; TCRdb's copy has only in-frame clones and lacks some. Of around 100,000 clones listed, about 67% are singletons. This sequence joins TRBV19 and TRBJ1-5; D uncertain. This TCR derives from a woman aged 25 to 45 in good health. Material for sequencing was memory CD8+ T cells sorted from blood. The subset here: CD45RO+ cells pooled with CCR7-negative TemRA cells. The CDR3 protein is CASTPYSNQPQHF. The DNA for the CDR3 is TGTGCCAGTACCCCGTATAGCAATCAGCCCCAGCATTTT.